The following is a T cell receptor beta chain sequence with its context. The germline CDR1 and CDR2 sequences are DFQATT and SNEGSKA (reference sequence). This CDR3 comprises 14 residues. Unmatched junction bases numbered 9, after V lost 5 bases and J lost 2 bases. The source of the sample is a study of T cells in Graves' hyperthyroidism and ophthalmopathy. Amplification yielded TCR beta CDR3 regions, with RNA transcripts as the source. TCR CDR3 regions were first amplified by RT-PCR with HTBI primers. TCRdb analysed the multiplex PCR reads with MiXCR anew, one entry per CDR3 protein. The sample includes hundreds of thousands of distinct CDR3 sequences, more than 11% of them seen just once.

This chain joins TRBV20-1 and TRBJ2-7; 7 bases map to TRBD2. The clonotype was recovered from a woman in her 30s with Graves' hyperthyroidism. The specimen sequenced was blood. The CDR3 region is CSAPPGAGPYEQYF. The CDR3 region has the DNA TGCAGTGCTCCCCCAGGAGCGGGACCCTACGAGCAGTACTTC.